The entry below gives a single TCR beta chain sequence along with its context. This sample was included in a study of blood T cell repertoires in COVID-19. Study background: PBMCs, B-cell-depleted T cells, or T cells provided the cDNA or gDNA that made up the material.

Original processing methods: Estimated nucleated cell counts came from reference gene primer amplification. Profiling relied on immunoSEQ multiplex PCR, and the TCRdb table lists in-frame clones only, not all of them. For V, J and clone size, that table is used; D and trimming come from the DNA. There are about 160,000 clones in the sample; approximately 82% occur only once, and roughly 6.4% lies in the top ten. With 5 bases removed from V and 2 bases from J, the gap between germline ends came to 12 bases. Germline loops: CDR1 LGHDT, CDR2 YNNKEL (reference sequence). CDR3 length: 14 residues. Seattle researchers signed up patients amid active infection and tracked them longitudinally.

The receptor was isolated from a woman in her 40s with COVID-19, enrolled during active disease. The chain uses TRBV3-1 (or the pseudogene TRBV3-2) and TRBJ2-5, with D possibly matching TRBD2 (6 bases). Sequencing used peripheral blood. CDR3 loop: CASSKRDWQETQYF. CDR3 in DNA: TGTGCCAGCAGCAAAAGGGACTGGCAAGAGACCCAGTACTTC.